A selection of T cell receptor beta chains follows, all from one sample in a study of MAIT cells during Salmonella Paratyphi A infection. TCRdb processed the 5' RACE reads anew with MiXCR; each CDR3 protein has one entry. Counted here are about 310 distinct CDR3 sequences, less than 40% occurring once; the ten biggest clones make up approximately 86%. Sequenced material: MAIT cells from PBMCs. The receptors were gathered from an adult in good health. CDR3s include the opening cysteine and the closing phenylalanine or tryptophan. A D gene is named only where the DNA matches it firmly. Clone size, where shown, is once, few, many, or a class for clones that have expanded.

v_gene	j_gene	len	d_gene	abundance	CDR3nt	CDR3aa
TRBV6-1	TRBJ1-5	15	-	large	TGTGCCAGCAGTGAAGCGGCTGGGGGGGAACAGCCCCAGCATTTT	CASSEAAGGEQPQHF
TRBV6-2/TRBV6-3	TRBJ2-7	15	-	-	TGTGCCAGCAGTCCCCACTCCGACAGTTCCTACGAGCAGTACTTC	CASSPHSDSSYEQYF
TRBV20-1	TRBJ1-2	17	TRBD1	large	TGCAGTGCTAGAGTAACGGAGACAGGGGACATCGGCTATGGCTACACCTTC	CSARVTETGDIGYGYTF
TRBV20-1	TRBJ2-7	14	TRBD2	medium-sized	TGCAGTGCAAGGACCCTAGCGGGAGAACTCGAGCAGTACTTC	CSARTLAGELEQYF
TRBV6-4	TRBJ2-2	14	-	-	TGTGCCAGCAGTCCTAGCCAGGAAACCGGGGAGCTGTTTTTT	CASSPSQETGELFF
TRBV20-1	TRBJ2-5	15	-	large	TGCAGTGCTAGGCAGATAGCGGATCAAAAAGAGACCCAGTACTTC	CSARQIADQKETQYF
TRBV6-2/TRBV6-3	TRBJ2-1	15	TRBD2	-	TGTGCCAGCAGGATTAGCGGGAGTGAGGTCGATGAGCAGTTCTTC	CASRISGSEVDEQFF
TRBV20-1	TRBJ2-2	16	TRBD2	few	TGCAGTGCTAGAGATTTAGCGGGAGGGGACACCGGGGAGCTGTTTTTT	CSARDLAGGDTGELFF
TRBV20-1	TRBJ2-7	14	TRBD1	-	TGCAGTGCTAGAGAAGGGGACAGGGACTACGAGCAGTACTTC	CSAREGDRDYEQYF
TRBV6-4	TRBJ1-6	14	-	-	TGTGCCAGCAGTGCACCTCCTTCCCATTCACCCCTCCACTTT	CASSAPPSHSPLHF
TRBV9	TRBJ1-1	14	-	-	TGTGCCAGCAGCGAAGAGGGGGGCTCGACTGAAGCTTTCTTT	CASSEEGGSTEAFF
TRBV20-1	TRBJ2-5	19	-	large	TGCAGTGCTAGAGGGGGGTTGGAGGACTGGAGCCTTGGCCTTGAGACCCAGTACTTC	CSARGGLEDWSLGLETQYF
TRBV4-3	TRBJ2-2	13	-	large	TGCGCCAGCAGCCAAGGTGATTCGGGGGAGCTGTTTTTT	CASSQGDSGELFF
TRBV6-5	TRBJ2-2	14	-	large	TGTGCCAGCAAGCCGGGGGGCGACACCGGGGAGCTGTTTTTT	CASKPGGDTGELFF
TRBV6-2/TRBV6-3	TRBJ2-7	13	-	few	TGTGCCAGCAGTCCCCGGGACAATTACGAGCAGTACTTC	CASSPRDNYEQYF
TRBV4-2	TRBJ2-3	14	-	-	TGTGCCAGCAGCCAAGGGGTAGAAGCAGATACGCAGTATTTT	CASSQGVEADTQYF
TRBV6-5	TRBJ1-6	13	TRBD1	-	TGTGCCCGGCCCCCAGGGGGAATTTCACCCCTCCACTTT	CARPPGGISPLHF
TRBV7-8	TRBJ2-7	17	-	medium-sized	TGTGCCAGCAGCTTAGCGACAGACCAAACAAGCTCCTACGAGCAGTACTTC	CASSLATDQTSSYEQYF
TRBV6-4	TRBJ2-3	15	TRBD2	-	TGTGCCAGCAGTCATGGCGGGGGGGAAGCAGATACGCAGTATTGG	CASSHGGGEADTQYW
TRBV6-1	TRBJ2-3	14	-	-	TGTGCCAGCAGTGAGGGGGGGGGCGCAGATACGCAGTATTTT	CASSEGGGADTQYF
TRBV4-2	TRBJ2-3	15	TRBD1	-	TGTGCCAGCAGCCAAGCGACAGGGGTCACAGATACGCAGTATTTT	CASSQATGVTDTQYF
TRBV15	TRBJ2-1	15	-	medium-sized	TGTGCCACCAGCAGAGAAACCGGGACGGCCAATGAGCAGTTCTTC	CATSRETGTANEQFF
TRBV20-1	TRBJ1-1	16	TRBD1	-	TGCAGTGCAAAATCCGGGACAGGGGGCGATATGACTGAAGCTTTCTTT	CSAKSGTGGDMTEAFF
TRBV15	TRBJ2-7	15	-	medium-sized	TGTGCCACCAGCAGAGATACGGGGGCGGCCTACGAGCAGTACTTC	CATSRDTGAAYEQYF
TRBV6-4	TRBJ2-3	15	TRBD2	large	TGTGCCAGCAGTGACTCTAGCGGGGGCACAGATACGCAGTATTTT	CASSDSSGGTDTQYF
TRBV6-2/TRBV6-3	TRBJ2-2	15	-	-	TGTGCCAGCACCACAGGAGGGCGGGACACCGGGGAGCTGTTTTTT	CASTTGGRDTGELFF
TRBV20-1	TRBJ2-5	13	-	few	TGCAGTGCTAGTGTCGGGGACTCGGAGACCCAGTACTTC	CSASVGDSETQYF
TRBV20-1	TRBJ2-7	16	TRBD1	few	TGCAGTGCTAGTGTAATGGACAGGTCCTTCTCCTACGAGCAGTACTTC	CSASVMDRSFSYEQYF
TRBV6-4	TRBJ1-6	15	-	hyperexpanded	TGTGCCAGCAGTGCCGAATCAGGGGTACCCTCACCCCTCCACTTT	CASSAESGVPSPLHF
TRBV20-1	TRBJ2-2	15	TRBD2	-	TGCAGTGCTAGGTCGCTAGCGGGAGATACCGGGGAGCTGTTTTTT	CSARSLAGDTGELFF
TRBV19	TRBJ2-1	15	TRBD1	-	TGTGCCAGTAGTCTACAGGGGGACCCCTACAATGAGCAGTTCTTC	CASSLQGDPYNEQFF
TRBV6-4	TRBJ1-6	14	-	-	TGTGCCAGCAGTGAGAAGGGGGAAGACTCACCCCTCCACTTT	CASSEKGEDSPLHF
TRBV15	TRBJ2-6	15	-	-	TGTGCCACCAGCAGAGACAACTCTGGGGCCAACGTCCTGACTTTC	CATSRDNSGANVLTF
TRBV20-1	TRBJ2-1	13	-	large	TGCAGTGCTCCGGACCGGGATTACAATGAGCAGTTCTTC	CSAPDRDYNEQFF
TRBV6-1	TRBJ2-3	14	-	medium-sized	TGTGCCAGCAGTGAGGGGGAGGAAACAGATACGCAGTATTTT	CASSEGEETDTQYF
TRBV4-3	TRBJ2-6	16	TRBD1	medium-sized	TGCGCCAGCAGCCAAGAGACAGGGTCTGGGGTCAACGTCCTGACTTTC	CASSQETGSGVNVLTF
TRBV6-4	TRBJ2-1	15	TRBD2	-	TGTGCCAGCAGTGTCGCTAGCGGGAGGGTCGATGAGCAGTTCTTC	CASSVASGRVDEQFF
TRBV6-1	TRBJ1-6	15	-	medium-sized	TGTGCCAGCAGTGAACAAACAGAGGGGAATTCACCCCTCCACTTT	CASSEQTEGNSPLHF
TRBV6-4	TRBJ2-3	14	-	-	TGTGCCAGCAGTGACGACGGGACCACAGATACGCAGTATTTT	CASSDDGTTDTQYF
TRBV20-1	TRBJ2-7	17	TRBD2	medium-sized	TGCAGTGCTAGAGATTTGCTAGCGGGAGGTGAATCCTACGAGCAGTACTTC	CSARDLLAGGESYEQYF
TRBV4-3	TRBJ2-2	17	TRBD2	medium-sized	TGCGCCAGCAGCCAGGGACTAGCGATCGTTGTTTCTGGGGAGCTGTTTTTT	CASSQGLAIVVSGELFF
TRBV6-1	TRBJ2-6	15	-	large	TGTGCCAGCAGTGAAGGGGGCTCTGGGGCCAACGTCCTGACTTTC	CASSEGGSGANVLTF
TRBV29-1	TRBJ1-5	16	TRBD1	-	TGCAGCGTTGAAGATACCGACAGGGGAGGCAATCAGCCCCAGCATTTT	CSVEDTDRGGNQPQHF
TRBV4-2	TRBJ2-3	16	-	medium-sized	TGTGCCAGCAGCCAAGAGGGACAGGCGGGAGCAGATACGCAGTATTTT	CASSQEGQAGADTQYF
TRBV4-2	TRBJ2-1	16	TRBD2	-	TGTGCCAGCAGCCATCAACTAGCGGGAGACTACAATGAGCAGTTCTTC	CASSHQLAGDYNEQFF
TRBV20-1	TRBJ1-5	16	-	-	TGCAGTGCTAGTACAATGGGGCACGGGGGCAATCAGCCCCAGCATTTT	CSASTMGHGGNQPQHF
TRBV28	TRBJ2-7	13	-	-	TGTGCCACAAAAAGGTCGACTGCCTACGAGCAGTACTTC	CATKRSTAYEQYF
TRBV30	TRBJ2-6	17	TRBD2	-	TGTGCCTGGAGTGTACAAACTAGCGGGGGTGGGGCCAACGTCCTGACTTTC	CAWSVQTSGGGANVLTF
TRBV6-4	TRBJ2-3	15	TRBD2	-	TGTGCCAGCAGTGCCTCTAGCGGGGGCGCAGATACGCAGTATTTT	CASSASSGGADTQYF
TRBV20-1	TRBJ2-1	13	-	few	TGCAGTGCTAGGGGAGGGACAGACAATGAGCAGTTCTTC	CSARGGTDNEQFF